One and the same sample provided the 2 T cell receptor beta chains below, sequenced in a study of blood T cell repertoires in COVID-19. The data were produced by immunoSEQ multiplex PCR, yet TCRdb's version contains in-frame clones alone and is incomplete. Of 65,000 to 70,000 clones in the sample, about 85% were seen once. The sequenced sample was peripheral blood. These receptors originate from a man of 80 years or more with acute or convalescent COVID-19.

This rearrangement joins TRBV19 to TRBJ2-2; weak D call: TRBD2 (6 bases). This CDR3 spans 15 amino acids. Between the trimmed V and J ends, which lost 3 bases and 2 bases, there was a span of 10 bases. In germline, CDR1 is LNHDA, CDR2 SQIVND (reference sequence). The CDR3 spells CASSISGYNTGELFF. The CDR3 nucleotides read TGTGCCAGTAGTATTAGCGGTTATAACACCGGGGAGCTGTTTTTT.

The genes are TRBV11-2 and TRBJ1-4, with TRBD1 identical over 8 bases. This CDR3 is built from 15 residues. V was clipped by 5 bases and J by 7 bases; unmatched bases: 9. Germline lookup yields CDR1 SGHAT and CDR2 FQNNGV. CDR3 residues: CASSTGQGVGEKLFF. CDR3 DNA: TGTGCCAGCAGCACCGGACAGGGAGTCGGTGAAAAACTGTTTTTT.